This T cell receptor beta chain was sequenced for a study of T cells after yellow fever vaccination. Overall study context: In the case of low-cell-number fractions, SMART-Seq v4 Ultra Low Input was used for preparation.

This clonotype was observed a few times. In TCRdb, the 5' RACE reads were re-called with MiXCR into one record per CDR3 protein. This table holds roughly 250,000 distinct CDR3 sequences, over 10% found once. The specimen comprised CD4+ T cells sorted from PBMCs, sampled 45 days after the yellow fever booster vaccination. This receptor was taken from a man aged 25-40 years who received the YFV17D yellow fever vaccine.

This CDR3 reads CSAKTSSSYNEQFF. CDR3 bases: TGCAGTGCTAAGACTAGCAGCTCCTACAATGAGCAGTTCTTC. The V and J genes are TRBV20-1 and TRBJ2-1; 7 nucleotides line up with TRBD2. CDR3 length equals 14 residues. The ends lost 4 bases at V and 0 bases at J; junction bases unmatched: 3. Germline values: CDR1 DFQATT, CDR2 SNEGSKA (reference sequence).